This T cell receptor beta chain is drawn from a study of cytomegalovirus exposure and HLA in healthy donors. Study-level results: A prior analysis recorded that most TCR beta V segments were productive about 87% or about 30% of the time. In a later analysis, specific HLA alleles were associated with over 15,000 TCR beta sequences at a 0.05 false discovery rate.

With 0 bases removed from V and 10 bases from J, the gap between germline ends came to 14 bases. This CDR3 has 15 residues. CDR1 is SGHRS, CDR2 YFSETQ, per germline. Primers included in the PCR were 60 Vbeta and 13 Jbeta primers. Clones were read by immunoSEQ multiplex PCR, and TCRdb kept only the in-frame ones, dropping some. This sample has more than 85,000 clones, with about three quarters found just once. A note on this clone: Its target is not known.

The sequencing input was PBMCs. The receptor's source is a man aged 30 to 45 in good health and CMV-seropositive. The V gene is TRBV5-1, the J gene TRBJ1-6; D possibly corresponds to TRBD1 (5 bases). The CDR3 here is CASSLAAGYGSPLHF. Written as DNA, the CDR3 is TGCGCCAGCAGCTTGGCCGCAGGGTATGGGTCACCCCTCCACTTT.